This T cell receptor (beta chain) was documented in a study of a mutant IDH1 vaccine in newly diagnosed glioma. Across the whole study: Treated patients had a mean age of approximately 40 years and a roughly 60% male, roughly 40% female split. It was radiotherapy, temozolomide, or both that patients received previously, with most receiving both.

Specified time point: baseline, week 1 (first vaccination visit). Regarding treatment: pre-vaccination baseline after standard-of-care therapy. Between the trimmed V and J ends, which lost 4 bases and 4 bases, there was a span of 8 bases. The germline CDR1 and CDR2 sequences are SNHLY and FYNNEI. The CDR3 is 13 amino acids. On this clone: The antigen remains unidentified.

Data came from immunoSEQ multiplex PCR; TCRdb stores just in-frame clones and leaves some out. The sample has about 33,000 clones; approximately 90% are singletons. Study results and caveats: It seemed that pseudoprogression was not linked to changes in the top peripheral T cell clonotypes.

The chain uses TRBV2 and TRBJ1-5; TRBD1 might be the D (6 bases). The sequence derives from a woman between 40 and 50 years old with glioma. Source: PBMCs, taken from a glioma patient treated with radiotherapy, temozolomide or both. The CDR3 DNA follows: TGTGCCAGCAGTGGACAGGTTAATCAGCCCCAGCATTTT. Its protein is CASSGQVNQPQHF.